Below are 8 T cell receptor beta chains sequenced from a single sample in a study of metastatic and nonmetastatic thyroid tumors. TCRdb re-processed the PCR reads through MiXCR. The sample records about 6,800 clones, roughly 3% being singletons. No treatment of any kind had been given to any patient before thyroid surgery. Sequenced sample: tumor tissue. All receptors derive from a female donor with papillary thyroid cancer or a benign thyroid nodule (not recorded which). Some clones in this sample may be carry-over from other donors' samples.

This clone has a count of ten or more. The chain has TRBV20-1 and TRBJ1-2; weak D call: TRBD1 (6 bases). The V gene's germline CDR1 is DFQATT and CDR2 SNEGSKA (reference sequence). Trimming stripped 5 bases from V and 5 bases from J, with 12 bases between. The CDR3 sequence is 12 residues long. The CDR3 bases are TGCAGTGCTGGACAGAGAAGATATGGCTACACCTTC. Translating gives CSAGQRRYGYTF.

This clone was seen at least ten times. The chain has TRBV12-3 or TRBV12-4 and TRBJ1-5; D might be TRBD1 (6 bases). Trimming stripped 0 bases from V and 2 bases from J, with 8 bases between. The CDR3 has 15 amino acids. The CDR3 sequence: CASSLAGGGNQPQHF. Here the CDR3 DNA reads TGTGCCAGCAGTTTAGCAGGGGGGGGCAATCAGCCCCAGCATTTT.

This clone was found many times. V usage is TRBV11-2 and J usage is TRBJ2-2; 9 positions match TRBD2. The germline gives CDR1 SGHAT, CDR2 FQNNGV. V lost 6 bases, J lost 4 bases, and 15 bases stayed unmatched. The CDR3 is 18 amino acids. CDR3 sequence: CASSSGSGSVTGTGELFF. In DNA form, the CDR3 reads TGTGCCAGCAGTTCCGGTAGCGGGAGCGTGACGGGCACCGGGGAGCTGTTTTTT.

This clone was picked up many times. The chain employs TRBV10-1 and TRBJ2-1; D possibly matches TRBD1 or TRBD2 (8 bases each). CDR3 length equals 14 residues. The germline CDR1 and CDR2 sequences are WNHNN and SYGVQD (reference sequence). The V and J ends lost 9 bases and 5 bases respectively, with 17 bases between them. The CDR3 sequence: CASREGTGNNEQFF. The DNA for the CDR3 is TGCGCCAGTCGGGAGGGGACAGGCAACAATGAGCAGTTCTTC.

This clone was counted at least ten times. This chain uses TRBV19 with TRBJ2-1; TRBD2 agrees at 13 bases. The CDR3 is made up of 12 amino acids. Germline V gives CDR1 LNHDA, CDR2 SQIVND (reference sequence). V lost 8 bases and J lost 12; bases outside the gene matches: 4. The CDR3 DNA sequence: TGTGCCAGTGGACTAGCGGGAGTCGGGCAGTTCTTC. Translated: CASGLAGVGQFF.

This clone is medium-sized. The chain carries TRBV6-1 and TRBJ1-5; tentatively, D is TRBD1 (5 bases). This CDR3 has 15 amino acids. With 0 bases removed from V and 9 bases from J, the gap between germline ends came to 15 bases. CDR1 is MNHNS and CDR2 is SASEGT in the germline V gene. The CDR3 DNA reads as TGTGCCAGCAGTGAAGCGCGGGCAGGGAGAGGGCCCCAGCATTTT. This sequence encodes CASSEARAGRGPQHF.

By share, this clone ranks as medium-sized. This rearrangement joins TRBV4-1 to TRBJ1-2; no clear D gene. The CDR3 length is 14 residues. Germline V gene sequence: CDR1 MGHRA, CDR2 YSYEKL. V was cut by 0 bases and J by 8 bases, with 13 bases left in between. In nucleotides, the CDR3 is TGCGCCAGCAGCCAAGACACCAGAGAAGAGGGCTACACCTTC. Amino acid sequence: CASSQDTREEGYTF.

This clone was recorded at least ten times. The CDR3 ends on some other residue instead of the conserved phenylalanine or tryptophan, so this is likely a read error. This chain connects TRBV29-1 to TRBJ2-1; 10 bases align to TRBD1. With V trimmed by 6 bases and J by 5 bases, 7 bases remained unmatched. Germline V lookup: CDR1 SQVTM, CDR2 ANQGSEA. The CDR3 contains 14 residues. The CDR3 DNA sequence: TGCAGCGTCCCCCGGACAGGGGGAAACAATGAGCAGTTCGTC. This sequence encodes CSVPRTGGNNEQFV.